This passage covers 18 T cell receptor beta chains from one sample sequenced in a study of T cell repertoires in cytomegalovirus infection. Each CDR3 protein gets one entry after TCRdb re-called the reads with MiXCR. The sample lists fewer than 550,000 distinct CDR3 sequences; about 11% were seen once. The specimen sequenced was PBMCs. The origin of the receptors is a human donor in good health (CMV status not recorded). Some clones in this sample may be carry-over from other donors' samples.

This clonotype was counted at least ten times. The chain links TRBV6-1 to TRBJ1-5, with D perhaps TRBD1 (6 bases). In germline, CDR1 is MNHNS, CDR2 SASEGT. V lost 5 bases, J lost 4 bases, and 12 bases lay in between. This CDR3 is built from 14 residues. DNA of the CDR3: TGTGCCAGCAGTCGCTTCGGACAGAATCAGCCCCAGCATTTT. It is translated as CASSRFGQNQPQHF.

At least ten counts were recorded for this clonotype. This rearrangement joins TRBV4-1 to TRBJ2-7; the match to TRBD2 covers 10 bases. The length of the CDR3 is 14 residues. The germline V gene has CDR1 MGHRA and CDR2 YSYEKL. V trimming: 4 bases; J trimming: 6 bases; junction bases outside the gene matches: 6. CDR3 protein: CASSLSGGGGEQYF. The CDR3 DNA sequence: TGCGCCAGCAGCCTGAGCGGGGGGGGTGGCGAGCAGTACTTC.

Many counts were recorded for this clonotype. The J gene is TRBJ2-3, the V gene TRBV6-2 or TRBV6-3; 11 nucleotides match TRBD2. CDR1 MNHEY and CDR2 SVGEGT come from the germline V gene. The CDR3 totals 16 residues. The ends lost 5 bases at V and 2 bases at J; junction bases unmatched: 6. The CDR3 sequence: CASSKSTSGATDTQYF. CDR3 DNA sequence: TGTGCCAGCAGTAAGTCGACTAGCGGGGCCACAGATACGCAGTATTTT.

This clonotype was counted a few times. The chain couples TRBV19 to TRBJ2-2; 8 bases fit TRBD1. Trimming removed 9 bases from V and 6 bases from J; junction bases left unmatched: 9. The CDR3 consists of 14 residues. The germline CDR1 and CDR2 sequences are LNHDA and SQIVND (reference sequence). The CDR3 here is CASRGQGEPGELFF. The CDR3 DNA reads TGTGCCAGCCGAGGACAGGGAGAACCCGGGGAGCTGTTTTTT.

In its sample, this clonotype was seen once. The chain has TRBV4-2 and TRBJ2-3, with 10 bases lining up with TRBD2. Per the germline V gene, CDR1 is LGHNA and CDR2 is YNFKEQ. V shed 4 bases and J 4 bases; nucleotides not matched to a gene: 20. The CDR3 totals 20 residues. The DNA of the CDR3 is TGTGCCAGCAGCCTACAGGGTACAATACTAGCGGGGACCCGGGCAGATACGCAGTATTTT. Translation gives CASSLQGTILAGTRADTQYF.

In this sample, this clonotype turned up many times. CDR3 coding DNA: TGTGCCAGCAGCTTCGACGACCAACCAGCTTTCTTT. This encodes CASSFDDQPAFF. This chain joins TRBV7-9 and TRBJ1-1; D is uncertain. Germline V gives CDR1 SEHNR, CDR2 FQNEAQ (reference sequence). This CDR3 is 12 amino acids long. Trimming removed 3 bases at V and 10 bases at J, with 12 bases between.

There are a few counts of this clonotype. The chain joins TRBV5-1 to TRBJ2-1; D is unclear. Per germline, CDR1 SGHRS and CDR2 YFSETQ. This CDR3 has 16 residues. The V end lost 1 base, the J end lost 0 bases, and 11 bases lay between the germline ends. CDR3 sequence (DNA): TGCGCCAGCAGCTTGTGGGCTACAAGCTCCTACAATGAGCAGTTCTTC. This translates into CASSLWATSSYNEQFF.

This clonotype was observed many times. This CDR3 reads CASSPRRYYNEQFF. DNA of the CDR3: TGTGCCAGCAGCCCGCGGCGTTATTACAATGAGCAGTTCTTC. V is TRBV11-2 and J is TRBJ2-1; the D is unclear. The CDR3 has 14 amino acids. Germline V gives CDR1 SGHAT, CDR2 FQNNGV. V was trimmed by 5 bases and J by 4 bases, leaving 12 bases between them.

This clonotype was picked up many times. The chain carries TRBV7-3 and TRBJ2-1; 7 bases fit TRBD2. The junction had 3 bases not matched to a gene; V was cut back by 0 bases and J by 4 bases. Germline lookup yields CDR1 SGHTA and CDR2 FQGTGA. The CDR3 has 15 residues. For the CDR3, the DNA is TGTGCCAGCAGCTTAACGCGGGAGACATACAATGAGCAGTTCTTC. It specifies CASSLTRETYNEQFF.

The rearrangement joins TRBV4-2 to TRBJ2-2; 12 nucleotides align to TRBD2. Per germline, CDR1 LGHNA and CDR2 YNFKEQ. The CDR3 length is 17 residues. J was trimmed by 4 bases and V by 3 bases; bases with no gene match: 6. CDR3 loop: CASSQALAGGLTGELFF. The CDR3 nucleotides are TGTGCCAGCAGCCAGGCCCTAGCGGGGGGGCTCACCGGGGAGCTGTTTTTT.

This clonotype was found many times. The CDR3: CASSQDRVGVRYEQFF. Written as DNA, the CDR3 is TGTGCCAGCAGCCAAGACAGGGTCGGGGTAAGGTATGAGCAGTTCTTC. The rearrangement links TRBV14 to TRBJ2-1, with D possibly called TRBD1 or TRBD2 (5 bases each). The CDR3 has 16 amino acids. Germline loops: CDR1 SGHDN, CDR2 FVKESK. V was cut by 0 bases and J by 8 bases, with 17 bases left in between.

Ten or more counts support this clonotype. The chain joins TRBV11-2 to TRBJ2-7; 10 positions match TRBD1. This CDR3 contains 15 residues. The germline CDR1 and CDR2 sequences are SGHAT and FQNNGV. V shed 5 bases and J 2 bases; nucleotides not matched to a gene: 6. The CDR3 nucleotides are TGTGCCAGCAGCCCCCCCGGGACAGGGGCCTACGAGCAGTACTTC. Protein sequence: CASSPPGTGAYEQYF.

The chain uses TRBV19 and TRBJ1-5; 7 positions agree with TRBD1. The CDR3 has 14 residues. J gave up 6 bases and V 8 bases, and 10 bases lay outside the gene matches. Germline CDR1 reads LNHDA; CDR2 reads SQIVND (reference sequence). The CDR3 reads CASWVTGMGQPQHF. For the CDR3, the DNA is TGTGCCAGTTGGGTGACAGGGATGGGTCAGCCCCAGCATTTT. Using reference TRBV19 and TRBJ1-5 for the parts outside the CDR3, the full variable domain is DGGITQSPKYLFRKEGQNVTLSCEQNLNHDAMYWYRQDPGQGLRLIYYSQIVNDFQKGDIAEGYSVSREKKESFPLTVTSAQKNPTAFYLCASWVTGMGQPQHFGDGTRLSIL.

This clonotype was detected only a few times. The chain has TRBV7-9 and TRBJ2-2; possible D gene TRBD2, 6 bases. The CDR3 is made up of 15 amino acids. The V end lost 7 bases, the J end lost 3 bases, and 15 bases lay between the germline ends. Germline V gene data show CDR1 as SEHNR and CDR2 as FQNEAQ (reference sequence). The CDR3 here is CASTTPGSYTGELFF. The CDR3 nucleotides are TGTGCCAGCACCACCCCCGGGAGTTACACCGGGGAGCTGTTTTTT.

The rearrangement joins TRBV28 to TRBJ2-7; D is perhaps TRBD1 or TRBD2 (5 bases each). The germline gives CDR1 MDHEN, CDR2 SYDVKM. The length of the CDR3 is 15 residues. V gave up 5 bases and J gave up 4 bases, with 18 bases separating them. CDR3 amino acids: CASSPLPWGKYEQYF. CDR3 nucleotides: TGTGCCAGCAGTCCCCTCCCGTGGGGGAAATACGAGCAGTACTTC.

This clonotype was detected ten times or more. The chain combines TRBV7-2 with TRBJ2-3; 11 bases align to TRBD2. This CDR3 region has 16 residues. Trimming removed 5 bases from V and 2 bases from J; junction bases left unmatched: 6. Germline values: CDR1 SGHTA, CDR2 FQGNSA. For the CDR3, the DNA is TGTGCCAGCAGCCGTCGACTAGCGGGGCCCACAGATACGCAGTATTTT. This sequence encodes CASSRRLAGPTDTQYF.

This clonotype was counted at least ten times. The gene calls are TRBV7-8 and TRBJ1-5; unclear D gene. The CDR3 consists of 16 residues. V lost 4 bases, J lost 2 bases, and 15 bases lay in between. The germline V gene encodes CDR1 SGHVS and CDR2 FQNEAQ. The CDR3 DNA follows: TGTGCCAGCAGCTCATCGGACTGGGGAGGCAATCAGCCCCAGCATTTT. Protein sequence: CASSSSDWGGNQPQHF.

There are many counts of this clonotype. The chain joins TRBV7-8 to TRBJ1-2; D unclear. The V end lost 2 bases, the J end lost 6 bases, and 13 bases lay between the germline ends. The CDR3 covers 14 residues. Germline V gives CDR1 SGHVS, CDR2 FQNEAQ. CDR3 nucleotides: TGTGCCAGCAGCTTACCGGAGAGGCATAATGGCTACACCTTC. Translation: CASSLPERHNGYTF.